This T cell receptor (beta chain) was identified during a study of CD8 T cells in ankylosing spondylitis. Overall study findings and caveats: CD8+ by phenotype, disease-linked clones were relatively rare in peripheral blood. Matched synovial fluid from ankylosing spondylitis patients was reported to be enriched for disease-linked clones. Some motif variants were previously reported in reactive arthritis synovial fluid and blood. A TCR beta motif made of fewer than ten highly homologous variants seemed typical of ankylosing spondylitis blood.

In making TCR beta libraries, quantitative 5'-RACE with molecular barcodes was used. A single record per CDR3 protein comes from TCRdb applying MiXCR to the 5' RACE reads. Altogether about 700,000 distinct CDR3 sequences are present, over 15% being singletons, with the ten largest covering 15% to 20%. In regard to this clonotype: The antigen remains undetermined.

The CDR3 has 16 amino acids. The junction had 10 bases not matched to a gene; V was cut back by 6 bases and J by 1 base. This sequence joins TRBV12-3 or TRBV12-4 and TRBJ1-1; 8 bases fit TRBD1. Sequenced input: blood, either unsorted or a sorted T cell fraction (not recorded which). The sequence was obtained from a male donor with ankylosing spondylitis. The CDR3 DNA is TGTGCCAGCAGCAGAGACAGGGGATTCCAGAACACTGAAGCTTTCTTT. Translation gives CASSRDRGFQNTEAFF.